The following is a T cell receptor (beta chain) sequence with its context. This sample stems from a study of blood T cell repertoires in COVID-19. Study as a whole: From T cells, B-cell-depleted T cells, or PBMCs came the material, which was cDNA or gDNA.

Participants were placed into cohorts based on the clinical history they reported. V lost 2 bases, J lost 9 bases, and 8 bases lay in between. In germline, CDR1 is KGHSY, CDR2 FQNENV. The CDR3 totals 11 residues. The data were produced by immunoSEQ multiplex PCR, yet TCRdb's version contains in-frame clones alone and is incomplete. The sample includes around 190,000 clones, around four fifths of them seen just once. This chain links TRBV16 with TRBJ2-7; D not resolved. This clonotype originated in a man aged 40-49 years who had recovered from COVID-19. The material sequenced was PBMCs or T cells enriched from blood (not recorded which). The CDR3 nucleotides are TGTGCCAGCAGCCAAGAGGCTCCGCAGTACTTC. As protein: CASSQEAPQYF.